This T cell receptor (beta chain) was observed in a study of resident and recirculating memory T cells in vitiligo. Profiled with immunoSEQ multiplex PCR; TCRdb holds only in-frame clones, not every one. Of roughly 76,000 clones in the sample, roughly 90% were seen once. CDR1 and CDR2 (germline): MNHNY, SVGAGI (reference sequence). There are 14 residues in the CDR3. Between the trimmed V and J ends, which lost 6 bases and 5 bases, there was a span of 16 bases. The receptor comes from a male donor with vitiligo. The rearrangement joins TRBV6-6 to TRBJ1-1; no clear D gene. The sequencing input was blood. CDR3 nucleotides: TGTGCCAGCAGGAAGGAGGCGGCGAGGACTGAAGCTTTCTTT. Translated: CASRKEAARTEAFF.